This is a list of T cell receptor beta chains from one sample in a study of post-analysis software for immune sequencing data. Each CDR3 protein gets one entry after TCRdb re-called the PCR reads with MiXCR. Of approximately 630,000 distinct CDR3 sequences detected, 55% to 60% appear once; the ten largest clones hold around 11%. The material sequenced was blood. These receptors all stem from a girl aged 2 to 9 with multiple sclerosis. Each CDR3 is given with its conserved first and last residue. Fields, in order: clone size, V gene, D gene, J gene, CDR3 protein, CDR3 DNA. The D gene is left open where the match is weak. Clone size is given for some rows only: seen once, a few or many times, or a class if the clone is expanded.

.	TRBV29-1	.	TRBJ2-1	CSVPAVTSYNEQFF	TGTAGCGTTCCAGCGGTTACCTCCTACAATGAGCAGTTCTTC
.	TRBV6-6	TRBD1	TRBJ2-7	CASSPDRVNEQYF	TGTGCCAGCAGTCCTGACAGGGTAAACGAGCAGTACTTC
.	TRBV7-3	.	TRBJ2-3	CASSLLAAGDTQYF	TGTGCCAGCAGCTTACTTGCGGCGGGAGATACGCAGTATTTT
.	TRBV9	TRBD2	TRBJ2-5	CASSVAAGGPETQYF	TGTGCCAGCAGCGTAGCAGCGGGGGGACCAGAGACCCAGTACTTC
.	TRBV12-3/TRBV12-4	.	TRBJ1-2	CASSPVDRANYGYTF	TGTGCCAGCAGCCCAGTCGACAGAGCTAACTATGGCTACACCTTC
few	TRBV12-3/TRBV12-4	.	TRBJ2-7	CASSRNQGPYEQYF	TGTGCCAGCAGTCGAAACCAGGGACCCTACGAGCAGTACTTC
once	TRBV6-5	TRBD1	TRBJ2-1	CASMGQTEQFF	TGTGCCAGCATGGGACAGACAGAGCAGTTCTTC
.	TRBV10-1	TRBD1	TRBJ2-1	CASSVGTGRPNEQFF	TGCGCCAGCAGTGTTGGGACAGGGCGACCCAATGAGCAGTTCTTC
.	TRBV10-3	TRBD1	TRBJ2-1	CAISESDRVNYNEQFF	TGTGCCATCAGTGAGTCCGACAGGGTTAACTACAATGAGCAGTTCTTC
.	TRBV29-1	.	TRBJ1-5	CSVRPGFNQPQHF	TGCAGCGTACGCCCAGGGTTCAATCAGCCCCAGCATTTT
few	TRBV13	TRBD1	TRBJ2-7	CASSLGTGFNEQYF	TGTGCCAGCAGCTTAGGGACAGGGTTTAACGAGCAGTACTTC
.	TRBV29-1	.	TRBJ1-2	CSVKDRELEKYGYTF	TGCAGCGTTAAAGACCGGGAATTGGAAAAATATGGCTACACCTTC
few	TRBV13	.	TRBJ2-4	CASSSGPRGDKNIQYF	TGTGCCAGCAGCTCGGGACCTCGTGGAGACAAAAACATTCAGTACTTC
.	TRBV6-1	TRBD1	TRBJ2-1	CASTTGQGNLGNEQFF	TGTGCCAGCACCACCGGACAGGGAAATTTAGGCAATGAGCAGTTCTTC
.	TRBV20-1	TRBD2	TRBJ2-1	CSARVKGTNLGNEQFF	TGCAGTGCTAGAGTAAAGGGGACTAACCTTGGGAATGAGCAGTTCTTC
few	TRBV3-1	TRBD1	TRBJ1-2	CASSQETGAYGYTF	TGTGCCAGCAGCCAAGAGACAGGGGCCTATGGCTACACCTTC
few	TRBV4-3	.	TRBJ1-2	CASSQSGADSGYTF	TGCGCCAGCAGCCAATCAGGGGCGGACTCTGGCTACACCTTC
.	TRBV6-2/TRBV6-3	.	TRBJ2-5	CASSYWSDLQETQYF	TGTGCCAGCAGTTACTGGTCGGACCTGCAAGAGACCCAGTACTTC
.	TRBV6-5	.	TRBJ1-1	CASSYEGAGFSEAFF	TGTGCCAGCAGTTACGAAGGGGCGGGATTCTCTGAAGCTTTCTTT
.	TRBV29-1	.	TRBJ2-3	CSVESVGDTQYF	TGCAGCGTTGAAAGTGTGGGAGATACGCAGTATTTT
.	TRBV11-2	.	TRBJ2-7	CAGSLVREQYF	TGTGCCGGCAGCTTAGTCCGCGAGCAGTACTTC
.	TRBV5-1	.	TRBJ1-6	CASSWAADGNNSPLHF	TGCGCCAGCAGCTGGGCCGCGGACGGGAATAATTCACCCCTCCACTTT
.	TRBV5-1	.	TRBJ2-1	CASSFQSTSSYNEQFF	TGCGCCAGCAGCTTTCAGTCCACGAGCTCCTACAATGAGCAGTTCTTC
.	TRBV4-1	.	TRBJ2-7	CASSPRGGYSYEQYF	TGCGCCAGCAGCCCCCGGGGCGGATACTCCTACGAGCAGTACTTC
.	TRBV5-1	.	TRBJ2-3	CASSLVTSLGPIAQYF	TGCGCCAGCAGCTTAGTGACTAGTCTGGGCCCTATAGCGCAGTATTTT
.	TRBV5-1	TRBD1	TRBJ1-5	CASSWGQGSNQPQHF	TGCGCCAGCAGCTGGGGACAGGGGAGCAATCAGCCCCAGCATTTT
.	TRBV5-1	.	TRBJ2-4	CASSDARDAKNIQYF	TGCGCCAGCAGCGATGCCAGGGATGCCAAAAACATTCAGTACTTC